The clone carrying this TCR beta chain appeared a single time. These data are taken from a study of cytomegalovirus exposure and HLA in healthy donors. Vbeta (60) and Jbeta (13) primers were used in the PCR. Assay used: immunoSEQ multiplex PCR; TCRdb lists only in-frame clones, some missing. The repertoire holds hundreds of thousands of clones, around 89% seen once, with about 1% in the top ten. V trimming: 6 bases; J trimming: 6 bases; junction bases outside the gene matches: 7. Germline CDR1 is MNHNS and CDR2 is SASEGT. CDR3 length: 14 amino acids. The sequence came from a woman aged 18 to 35 in good health and CMV-seronegative. The V and J genes are TRBV6-1 and TRBJ2-3; 9 nucleotides line up with TRBD2. Sequenced input: PBMCs. The CDR3 is CASRVAGVGDTQYF. CDR3 sequence (DNA): TGTGCCAGCAGGGTAGCGGGGGTTGGCGATACGCAGTATTTT.